These T cell receptor beta chains were read from a single sample in a study of shared clonotypes between healthy human individuals. The data were produced by immunoSEQ multiplex PCR, yet TCRdb's version contains in-frame clones alone and is incomplete. The repertoire holds around 2,000,000 clones, around 96% seen once, with roughly 1.1% in the top ten. The sample taken for sequencing was naive CD8+ T cells sorted from blood. The receptors originated from a man aged 18 to 30 in good health. The CDR3 runs from the conserved cysteine through the conserved F or W. Each record gives: clone size, J gene, D gene, V gene, CDR3 protein, CDR3 DNA. A D gene is named only where the DNA matches it firmly. Clone size is stated in some rows and not others, as once, few, many or a class when expanded.

.	TRBJ2-7	.	TRBV4-1	CASGPAGGGTGTDEQYF	TGCGCCAGCGGCCCCGCCGGCGGGGGGACAGGGACCGACGAGCAGTACTTC
.	TRBJ1-6	TRBD1	TRBV4-2	CASSQWTGGANSPLHF	TGTGCCAGCAGCCAATGGACAGGGGGCGCAAATTCACCCCTCCACTTT
once	TRBJ2-1	.	TRBV10-1	CASSPGRTSYNEQFF	TGCGCCAGCAGCCCCGGACGGACTTCCTACAATGAGCAGTTCTTC
.	TRBJ2-7	TRBD1	TRBV6-6	CASSYSETGGVEQYF	TGTGCCAGCAGTTACTCGGAGACAGGGGGCGTCGAGCAGTACTTC
.	TRBJ2-5	.	TRBV29-1	CSVRLGFDQETQYF	TGCAGCGTTCGTCTGGGCTTCGATCAAGAGACCCAGTACTTC
.	TRBJ1-1	.	TRBV7-9	CASSHRVNTEAFF	TGTGCCAGCAGCCACAGGGTGAACACTGAAGCTTTCTTT
.	TRBJ2-7	.	TRBV19	CASSPASSYEQYF	TGTGCCAGTAGTCCTGCCAGTTCCTACGAGCAGTACTTC
.	TRBJ1-1	.	TRBV7-9	CASSLKGQEAFF	TGTGCCAGCAGCTTAAAAGGACAGGAAGCTTTCTTT
.	TRBJ2-7	.	TRBV9	CASSAGSKTYEQYF	TGTGCCAGCAGCGCTGGATCAAAGACCTACGAGCAGTACTTC
.	TRBJ2-2	TRBD1	TRBV19	CASSDRETGELFF	TGTGCCAGTAGTGACAGGGAAACCGGGGAGCTGTTTTTT
.	TRBJ2-2	.	TRBV10-2	CASSVGSTGELFF	TGCGCCAGCAGTGTAGGGAGCACCGGGGAGCTGTTTTTT
.	TRBJ2-3	.	TRBV4-1	CASSQGLSVPQYF	TGCGCCAGCAGCCAAGGGCTGAGCGTACCGCAGTATTTT
.	TRBJ1-1	.	TRBV6-5	CASSYSRGNTEAFF	TGTGCCAGCAGTTACTCGAGAGGGAACACTGAAGCTTTCTTT
.	TRBJ2-1	TRBD1	TRBV7-9	CASSNRDRGFDEQFF	TGTGCCAGCAGCAACCGGGACAGGGGTTTCGATGAGCAGTTCTTC
once	TRBJ2-7	.	TRBV15	CATGHRASYEQYF	TGTGCCACCGGACACCGGGCCTCCTACGAGCAGTACTTC
.	TRBJ2-7	TRBD1	TRBV4-1	CASSQDTGTGLYEQYF	TGCGCCAGCAGCCAAGATACGGGGACAGGGCTGTACGAGCAGTACTTC
.	TRBJ2-1	.	TRBV5-4	CASTLGWHNEQFF	TGTGCCAGCACCCTCGGGTGGCACAATGAGCAGTTCTTC
.	TRBJ1-5	.	TRBV10-2	CASSEDIGWPQHF	TGCGCCAGCAGTGAGGACATAGGTTGGCCCCAGCATTTT
.	TRBJ2-3	TRBD1	TRBV28	CASSLEDRGADTQYF	TGTGCCAGCAGTTTAGAGGACAGGGGGGCAGATACGCAGTATTTT
once	TRBJ2-1	TRBD1	TRBV6-6	CASSYADRGPYNEQFF	TGTGCCAGCAGTTACGCAGACAGGGGGCCCTACAATGAGCAGTTCTTC
once	TRBJ2-3	.	TRBV28	CASSLGTRAGDTQYF	TGTGCCAGCAGTTTGGGGACCCGTGCTGGAGATACGCAGTATTTT
.	TRBJ2-7	TRBD2	TRBV13	CASSLAGSGGSSYEQYF	TGTGCCAGCAGCTTAGCTGGTAGCGGGGGTTCCTCCTACGAGCAGTACTTC
.	TRBJ2-1	.	TRBV27	CASSSLGSSGNEQFF	TGTGCCAGCAGTTCCCTAGGGTCTTCTGGCAATGAGCAGTTCTTC
once	TRBJ1-1	.	TRBV20-1	CSADLNTEAFF	TGCAGTGCCGACCTTAACACTGAAGCTTTCTTT
.	TRBJ1-1	.	TRBV10-3	CAISELENRLNTEAFF	TGTGCCATCAGTGAATTAGAGAACAGATTGAACACTGAAGCTTTCTTT
.	TRBJ1-4	.	TRBV5-4	CASSFGGGEEKLFF	TGTGCCAGCAGCTTTGGGGGGGGAGAAGAAAAACTGTTTTTT
.	TRBJ2-7	TRBD1	TRBV6-5	CASSYSTGQATYEQYF	TGTGCCAGCAGTTACTCGACAGGACAGGCAACCTACGAGCAGTACTTC
.	TRBJ1-2	.	TRBV21-1	CASRIPGPNYGYTF	TGTGCCAGTCGGATACCGGGGCCCAACTATGGCTACACCTTC
.	TRBJ2-7	.	TRBV5-4	CASSFGTYEQYF	TGTGCCAGCAGCTTTGGAACCTACGAGCAGTACTTC
.	TRBJ1-6	.	TRBV4-2	CASSQDWGSRENSPLHF	TGTGCCAGCAGCCAAGATTGGGGGTCGCGGGAGAATTCACCCCTCCACTTT
.	TRBJ2-3	TRBD2	TRBV7-9	CASSLKASGAFGTQYF	TGTGCCAGCAGCCTAAAGGCTAGCGGAGCCTTTGGAACGCAGTATTTT
.	TRBJ2-1	.	TRBV9	CASSAEAERYNEQFF	TGTGCCAGCAGCGCCGAAGCAGAGCGCTACAATGAGCAGTTCTTC
.	TRBJ1-5	TRBD1	TRBV27	CASSSQGAAQPQHF	TGTGCCAGCAGTTCACAGGGGGCAGCGCAGCCCCAGCATTTT
.	TRBJ2-1	.	TRBV6-5	CASALSPAQGEQFF	TGTGCCAGCGCATTATCCCCGGCCCAGGGTGAGCAGTTCTTC
.	TRBJ2-7	TRBD2	TRBV19	CASSITSGSKREQYF	TGTGCCAGTAGCATCACTAGCGGGAGTAAACGGGAGCAGTACTTC
.	TRBJ1-6	TRBD1	TRBV5-4	CASSLTGQGGSPLHF	TGTGCCAGCAGCTTGACCGGACAGGGGGGGTCACCCCTCCACTTT
.	TRBJ2-4	.	TRBV29-1	CSVVVEGENIQYF	TGCAGCGTTGTCGTCGAAGGGGAAAACATTCAGTACTTC
.	TRBJ1-4	TRBD1	TRBV5-8	CASSLGQEPTNEKLFF	TGTGCCAGCAGTTTAGGACAGGAACCAACTAATGAAAAACTGTTTTTT
.	TRBJ1-5	.	TRBV13	CASSLRGARQPQHF	TGTGCCAGCAGCTTAAGAGGGGCGCGGCAGCCCCAGCATTTT
once	TRBJ2-2	TRBD2	TRBV7-2	CASSMTSGQAGELFF	TGTGCCAGCAGCATGACTAGCGGACAAGCCGGGGAGCTGTTTTTT
.	TRBJ1-6	.	TRBV10-1	CASSRTIAADSPLHF	TGCGCCAGCAGCCGGACGATTGCAGCCGATTCACCCCTCCACTTT
.	TRBJ2-1	TRBD1	TRBV5-1	CASSWDRDSYNEQFF	TGCGCCAGCAGCTGGGACCGGGACAGCTACAATGAGCAGTTCTTC
.	TRBJ2-7	.	TRBV27	CASSNLALNEQYF	TGTGCCAGCAGTAACCTGGCCCTTAACGAGCAGTACTTC
once	TRBJ2-7	.	TRBV2	CASSPGRTYEQYF	TGTGCCAGCAGTCCAGGTCGTACCTACGAGCAGTACTTC
.	TRBJ2-7	.	TRBV5-5	CASSLGQGSYEQYF	TGTGCCAGCAGCTTAGGCCAGGGATCCTACGAGCAGTACTTC
.	TRBJ2-7	TRBD1	TRBV4-1	CASSQGGQGSYEQYF	TGCGCCAGCAGCCAAGGAGGACAGGGATCCTACGAGCAGTACTTC
.	TRBJ2-5	.	TRBV27	CASSLVWTEVGEETQYF	TGTGCCAGCAGTTTAGTGTGGACAGAAGTTGGAGAAGAGACCCAGTACTTC
.	TRBJ2-7	TRBD2	TRBV19	CASRLAGSYEQYF	TGTGCCAGCAGACTAGCGGGCTCCTACGAGCAGTACTTC
.	TRBJ1-2	.	TRBV5-5	CASSPSDGVYYGYTF	TGTGCCAGCAGCCCCTCCGACGGAGTCTACTATGGCTACACCTTC
.	TRBJ1-6	.	TRBV5-6	CASTQWNSPLHF	TGTGCCAGTACCCAATGGAATTCACCCCTCCACTTT
.	TRBJ1-5	.	TRBV28	CASSPPGGNQPQHF	TGTGCCAGCAGCCCCCCGGGTGGGAATCAGCCCCAGCATTTT
once	TRBJ1-1	.	TRBV30	CAWTGELNTEAFF	TGTGCCTGGACAGGGGAATTGAACACTGAAGCTTTCTTT
.	TRBJ1-3	.	TRBV6-1	CASSEDRGDGNTIYF	TGTGCCAGCAGTGAAGATAGGGGGGACGGAAACACCATATATTTT
.	TRBJ2-7	.	TRBV7-8	CASSLEGQIYEQYF	TGTGCCAGCAGCTTAGAGGGACAAATATACGAGCAGTACTTC
.	TRBJ2-1	TRBD2	TRBV11-3	CASSPSNSGGTNNEQFF	TGTGCCAGCAGCCCCTCAAACAGCGGGGGGACAAACAATGAGCAGTTCTTC
.	TRBJ2-5	TRBD2	TRBV9	CASSVGTSGVETQYF	TGTGCCAGCAGCGTGGGAACTAGCGGGGTCGAGACCCAGTACTTC